This T cell receptor beta chain appears in the sequencing data of a study of T-cell reconstitution after alpha-beta-depleted transplantation in children. Preparation of the TCRbeta library involved a method that used unique molecular identifiers. Via MiXCR, TCRdb re-called the PCR reads, giving one row per CDR3 protein. The sample shows around 200,000 distinct CDR3 sequences, approximately 9% of them seen only once. CDR3 length equals 13 residues. The ends were cut back, 4 bases at V and 7 bases at J, with 11 bases in the middle. Germline V gene sequence: CDR1 MNHNS, CDR2 SASEGT. In its sample, this clonotype was seen many times.

The starting material was PBMCs from the stem cell graft donor, obtained from the stem cell graft. The chain is built from TRBV6-1 and TRBJ1-5; D is possibly TRBD1 (5 bases). This receptor was obtained from a human donor who donated a stem cell graft to a child with acute lymphoblastic leukemia. CDR3 DNA sequence: TGTGCCAGCAGTGTGGGACCGCCCCAGCCCCAGCATTTT. It is translated as CASSVGPPQPQHF.